The T cell receptor (beta chain) under discussion was sequenced for a study of T cells in Graves' hyperthyroidism and ophthalmopathy. Overall study: Peripheral blood collection took place at initial diagnosis, before any treatment.

TCR beta CDR3 regions were amplified from RNA transcripts. Researchers ran a first-round RT-PCR on the TCR CDR3 using the HTBI primer set. One entry per CDR3 protein, called by TCRdb with MiXCR from the multiplex PCR reads. The sample shows 300,000 to 450,000 distinct CDR3 sequences, around 18% of them seen only once. Each person with ophthalmopathy scored at least 3 on the Clinical Activity Score, reached NOSPECS grade 4 or higher, and had been ill under 3 months. Diagnoses rested on clinical symptoms, serum thyroxine and TRAb, thyroid ultrasound and orbital computed tomography. This clonotype was observed at least ten times. What it binds is not known. General study results and limits: Within blood appeared most thyroid clonotypes that had expanded above 0.001.

Trimming cost V 0 bases and J 1 base, with 15 bases left between them. Germline CDR1 and CDR2: MNHEY and SMNVEV (reference sequence). CDR3 length: 18 residues. This rearrangement joins TRBV27 to TRBJ2-2; D is tentatively TRBD1 or TRBD2 (5 bases each). This clonotype was sampled from a woman in her thirties or forties with Graves' ophthalmopathy. The sequenced sample was blood. The CDR3 reads CASSLSQPRGLNTGELFF. CDR3 coding DNA: TGTGCCAGCAGTTTATCGCAGCCGAGGGGCTTGAACACCGGGGAGCTGTTTTTT.